This TCR beta chain stems from a study of blood T cells in healthy people across ages. Whole-study results and caveats: In older individuals, TCR beta diversity per million T cells was lower, falling roughly linearly with age. PBMCs went unsorted, and a conclusive naive versus antigen-experienced comparison was therefore prevented.

As for this clonotype: Its specificity is not known.

The CDR3 length is 13 residues. From germline, CDR1 is SQVTM and CDR2 ANQGSEA. J lost 5 bases, V lost 3 bases, and 6 bases had no gene match. A second PCR of about 6 to 11 cycles used a sample-barcoded 5' primer and a J-beta primer mix. TCRdb re-called the 5' RACE reads with MiXCR, one entry per CDR3 protein. The top ten clones hold 20% to 25% of a sample with around 2 million distinct CDR3 sequences, roughly two fifths of them seen once. Peripheral blood was drawn, approximately 10 milliliters per donor. The sequenced sample was blood. The clonotype was recovered from a human donor in good health. The J gene is TRBJ1-1, the V gene TRBV29-1, with TRBD1 identical over 7 bases. Here the CDR3 reads CSVDPSGQTEAFF. CDR3 DNA: TGCAGCGTTGATCCGTCGGGACAGACTGAAGCTTTCTTT. Filled out from reference TRBV29-1 and TRBJ1-1, the complete variable domain reads SAVISQKPSRDICQRGTSLTIQCQVDSQVTMMFWYRQQPGQSLTLIATANQGSEATYESGFVIDKFPISRPNLTFSTLTVSNMSPEDSSIYLCSVDPSGQTEAFFGQGTRLTVV.